This note documents a single T cell receptor (beta chain) sequence. The antigen is not known. Primers: 60 Vbeta forward and 13 Jbeta reverse. Generated by immunoSEQ multiplex PCR, the TCRdb table keeps only in-frame clones and is missing some. Of more than 80,000 clones listed, under 80% are singletons. With 4 bases clipped from V and 3 bases from J, the junction kept 4 bases outside the gene matches. The germline CDR1 and CDR2 sequences are SGHTS and YDEGEE. The CDR3 is made up of 13 amino acids. This specimen comes from a study of cytomegalovirus exposure and HLA in healthy donors. Findings and limits, study-wide: The productive fraction for most TCR beta V segments was about 90% or about 30% in an earlier analysis. The authors later found TCR association rates varying by HLA locus, with DRB1 most and HLA-C fewest.

V gene TRBV5-8 combines with J gene TRBJ2-7; TRBD1 agrees at 7 bases. Sequenced: PBMCs. This clonotype was obtained from a man aged 60 to 69 in good health and CMV-seronegative. The CDR3 here is CASSADRNYEQYF. Written as DNA, the CDR3 is TGTGCCAGCAGCGCGGACAGGAACTACGAGCAGTACTTC.